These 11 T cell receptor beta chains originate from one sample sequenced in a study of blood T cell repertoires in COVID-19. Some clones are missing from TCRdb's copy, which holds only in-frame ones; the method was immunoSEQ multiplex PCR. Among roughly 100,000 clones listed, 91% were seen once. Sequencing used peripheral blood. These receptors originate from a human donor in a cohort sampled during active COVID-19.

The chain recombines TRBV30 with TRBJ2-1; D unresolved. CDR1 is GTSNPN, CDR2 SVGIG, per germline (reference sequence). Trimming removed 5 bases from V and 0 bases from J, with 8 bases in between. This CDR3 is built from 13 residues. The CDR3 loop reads CAWGMSSYNEQFF. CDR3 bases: TGTGCCTGGGGGATGAGCTCCTACAATGAGCAGTTCTTC.

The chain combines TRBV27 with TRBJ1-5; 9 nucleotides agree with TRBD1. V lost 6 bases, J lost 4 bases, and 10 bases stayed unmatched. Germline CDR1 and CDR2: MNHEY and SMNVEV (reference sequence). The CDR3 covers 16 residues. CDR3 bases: TGTGCCAGCAGCCCTTGGACAGGGGAGTGGAATCAGCCCCAGCATTTT. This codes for CASSPWTGEWNQPQHF.

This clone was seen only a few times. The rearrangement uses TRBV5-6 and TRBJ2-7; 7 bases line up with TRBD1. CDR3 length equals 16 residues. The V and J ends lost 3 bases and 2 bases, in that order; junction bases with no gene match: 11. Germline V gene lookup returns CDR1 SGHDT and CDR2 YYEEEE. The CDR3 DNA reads TGTGCCAGCAGCTCCTTTGGGACAGCCCAGGCCTACGAGCAGTACTTC. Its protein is CASSSFGTAQAYEQYF. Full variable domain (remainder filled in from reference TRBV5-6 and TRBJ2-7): DAGVTQSPTHLIKTRGQQVTLRCSPKSGHDTVSWYQQALGQGPQFIFQYYEEEERQRGNFPDRFSGHQFPNYSSELNVNALLLGDSALYLCASSSFGTAQAYEQYFGPGTRLTVT.

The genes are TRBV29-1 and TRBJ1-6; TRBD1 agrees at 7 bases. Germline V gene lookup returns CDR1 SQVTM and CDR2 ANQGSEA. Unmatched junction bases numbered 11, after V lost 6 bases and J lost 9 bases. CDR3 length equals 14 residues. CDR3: CSVQEAGGGSPLHF. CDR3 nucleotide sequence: TGCAGCGTACAGGAAGCAGGGGGAGGTTCACCCCTCCACTTT.

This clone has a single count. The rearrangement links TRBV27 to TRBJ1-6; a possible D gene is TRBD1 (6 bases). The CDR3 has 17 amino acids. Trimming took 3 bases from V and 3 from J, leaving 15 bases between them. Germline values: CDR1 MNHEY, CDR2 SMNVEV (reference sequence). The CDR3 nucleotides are TGTGCCAGCAGTTTGTCTTTGGGGGGGCTCTATAATTCACCCCTCCACTTT. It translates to CASSLSLGGLYNSPLHF.

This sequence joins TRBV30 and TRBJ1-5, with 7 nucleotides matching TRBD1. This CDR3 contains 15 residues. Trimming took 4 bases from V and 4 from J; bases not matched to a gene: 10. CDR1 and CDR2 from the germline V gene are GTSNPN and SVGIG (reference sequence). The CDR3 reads CAWNPTGSRNQPQHF. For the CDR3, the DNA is TGTGCCTGGAACCCGACAGGGTCTCGAAATCAGCCCCAGCATTTT.

The CDR3 is CASSRDRGEETQYF. The CDR3 nucleotides read TGTGCCAGCAGCCGAGACAGGGGGGAGGAGACCCAGTACTTC. V is TRBV7-8 and J is TRBJ2-5, with 9 positions matching TRBD1. The germline CDR1 and CDR2 sequences are SGHVS and FQNEAQ. The ends lost 5 bases at V and 5 bases at J; junction bases unmatched: 6. This CDR3 has 14 residues. The complete variable domain, with remaining parts taken from reference TRBV7-8 and TRBJ2-5, reads GAGVSQSPRYKVAKRGQDVALRCDPISGHVSLFWYQQALGQGPEFLTYFQNEAQLDKSGLPSDRFFAERPEGSVSTLKIQRTQQEDSAVYLCASSRDRGEETQYFGPGTRLLVL.

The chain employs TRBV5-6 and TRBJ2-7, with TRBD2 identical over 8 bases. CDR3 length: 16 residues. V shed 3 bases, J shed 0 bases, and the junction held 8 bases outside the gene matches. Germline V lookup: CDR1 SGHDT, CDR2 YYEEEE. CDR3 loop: CASSSGGLGYSYEQYF. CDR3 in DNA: TGTGCCAGCAGCTCGGGGGGGCTCGGCTACTCCTACGAGCAGTACTTC.

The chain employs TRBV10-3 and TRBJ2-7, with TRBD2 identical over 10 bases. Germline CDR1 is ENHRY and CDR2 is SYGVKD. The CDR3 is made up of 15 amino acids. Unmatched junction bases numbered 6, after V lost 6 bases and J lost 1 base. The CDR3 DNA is TGTGCCATCAGCGAAGGGACTAGCGCTTCCTACGAGCAGTACTTC. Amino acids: CAISEGTSASYEQYF.

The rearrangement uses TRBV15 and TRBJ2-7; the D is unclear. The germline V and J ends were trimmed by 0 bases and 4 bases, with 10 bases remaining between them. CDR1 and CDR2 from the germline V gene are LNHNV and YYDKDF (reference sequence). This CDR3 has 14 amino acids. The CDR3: CATSRERHSYEQYF. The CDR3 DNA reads TGTGCCACCAGCAGAGAGAGACACTCGTACGAGCAGTACTTC.

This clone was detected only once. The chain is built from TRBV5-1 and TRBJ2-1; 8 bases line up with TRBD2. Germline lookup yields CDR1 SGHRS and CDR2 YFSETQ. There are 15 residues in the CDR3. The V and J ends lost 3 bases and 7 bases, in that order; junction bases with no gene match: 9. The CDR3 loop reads CASSSLSGSNNEQFF. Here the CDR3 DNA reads TGCGCCAGCAGCTCCTTAAGCGGGAGCAATAATGAGCAGTTCTTC.